The 18 T cell receptor beta chains below come from one sample, sequenced in a study of blood T cell repertoires in COVID-19. Repertoires were generated with immunoSEQ multiplex PCR, while TCRdb's copy carries only in-frame clones and drops some. The sample carries 15,000 to 20,000 clones, 88% recorded once. Material for sequencing was peripheral blood. The receptors come from a man between 35 and 55 years old with active COVID-19.

The chain employs TRBV7-9 and TRBJ2-3; 7 nucleotides align to TRBD1. V was pared by 5 bases and J by 6 bases, with 5 bases of the junction left unmatched. The germline V gene encodes CDR1 SEHNR and CDR2 FQNEAQ (reference sequence). The CDR3 totals 13 residues. As DNA, the CDR3 is TGTGCCAGCAGCGCCACAGGGGCCGATACGCAGTATTTT. This sequence encodes CASSATGADTQYF.

The J gene is TRBJ2-5, the V gene TRBV27, with 11 positions matching TRBD2. The junction had 9 bases not matched to a gene; V was cut back by 4 bases and J by 5 bases. Germline loops: CDR1 MNHEY, CDR2 SMNVEV (reference sequence). This CDR3 has 16 residues. The CDR3 reads CASSYILAGVGETQYF. CDR3 nucleotides: TGTGCCAGCAGTTATATACTAGCGGGAGTTGGTGAGACCCAGTACTTC.

The gene calls are TRBV9 and TRBJ1-3; TRBD1 might be the D (5 bases). The CDR3 covers 14 residues. Germline lookup yields CDR1 SGDLS and CDR2 YYNGEE. The V end was cut by 2 bases, the J end by 7 bases, with 13 bases between. The CDR3 protein is CASSVSGFGNTIYF. The CDR3 DNA follows: TGTGCCAGCAGCGTTTCAGGGTTCGGCAACACCATATATTTT. The entire variable domain, with the rest obtained from reference TRBV9 and TRBJ1-3, is as follows: DSGVTQTPKHLITATGQRVTLRCSPRSGDLSVYWYQQSLDQGLQFLIQYYNGEERAKGNILERFSAQQFPDLHSELNLSSLELGDSALYFCASSVSGFGNTIYFGEGSWLTVV.

The chain employs TRBV29-1 and TRBJ2-5, with 15 bases matching TRBD2. The CDR3 loop spans 20 amino acids. CDR1 and CDR2 from the germline V gene are SQVTM and ANQGSEA. V lost 1 base to trimming and J lost 1 base; unmatched junction nucleotides: 13. CDR3: CSVEAGQGLAGGPFQETQYF. DNA for the CDR3: TGCAGCGTTGAAGCGGGACAGGGACTAGCGGGAGGACCTTTCCAAGAGACCCAGTACTTC.

This clone was recorded once. The chain combines TRBV9 with TRBJ2-1, with a possible D match to TRBD1 (5 bases). Germline V gives CDR1 SGDLS, CDR2 YYNGEE. The CDR3 totals 14 residues. V lost 3 bases and J 9 bases, leaving 16 bases between the germline ends. The CDR3 DNA reads as TGTGCCAGCAGCGGGACACCCAAGGGTGGTGAGCAGTTCTTC. Translated, it gives CASSGTPKGGEQFF.

The genes are TRBV7-8 and TRBJ2-1, with TRBD2 identical over 13 bases. The CDR3 has 16 residues. Losses at the gene ends were 5 bases for V and 6 bases for J; bases not matched to a gene: 7. Germline-derived CDR1 and CDR2 are SGHVS and FQNEAQ. CDR3 in DNA: TGTGCCAGCAGCCACGCCGGGACTAGCGGGATCAATGAGCAGTTCTTC. Residues: CASSHAGTSGINEQFF.

The V call is TRBV7-9, the J call TRBJ1-1; no definite D call. Germline V gene lookup returns CDR1 SEHNR and CDR2 FQNEAQ (reference sequence). V gave up 2 bases and J gave up 0 bases, with 19 bases separating them. The CDR3 is 18 amino acids. The CDR3 DNA sequence: TGTGCCAGCAGCTTATTTCGGGTGACCCGAGTCCTGAACACTGAAGCTTTCTTT. This sequence encodes CASSLFRVTRVLNTEAFF.

This chain links TRBV7-2 with TRBJ1-2, with 7 bases matching TRBD1. CDR3 length: 13 amino acids. V lost 4 bases to trimming and J lost 4 bases; unmatched junction nucleotides: 3. Germline CDR1 and CDR2: SGHTA and FQGNSA. The chain's CDR3 is CASSSWTGYGYTF. The CDR3 region has the DNA TGTGCCAGCAGCTCCTGGACAGGCTATGGCTACACCTTC.

The chain has TRBV6-4 and TRBJ1-2, with 11 bases aligning to TRBD1. Per the germline V gene, CDR1 is MRHNA and CDR2 is SNTAGT. J was trimmed by 4 bases and V by 6 bases; bases with no gene match: 10. This CDR3 has 16 residues. CDR3 nucleotides: TGTGCCAGCAGCCCTGATGGGACAGGGGGAGTCTATGGCTACACCTTC. As protein: CASSPDGTGGVYGYTF.

This clone has only one observation. The chain joins TRBV5-1 to TRBJ2-7; maybe TRBD2 (6 bases). Germline V gives CDR1 SGHRS, CDR2 YFSETQ. The CDR3 consists of 14 residues. V lost 0 bases, J lost 2 bases, and 9 bases lay in between. The CDR3 sequence: CASSLGSGAYEQYF. In DNA form, the CDR3 reads TGCGCCAGCAGCTTGGGTTCGGGGGCCTACGAGCAGTACTTC.

The chain has TRBV6-5 and TRBJ2-1, with D possibly TRBD2 on 6 matching bases. V was clipped by 4 bases and J by 7 bases, with 11 bases between them. From germline, CDR1 is MNHEY and CDR2 SVGAGI. There are 13 residues in the CDR3. This chain's CDR3 is CASSWGVRNEQFF. The CDR3 DNA follows: TGTGCCAGCAGTTGGGGGGTCCGGAATGAGCAGTTCTTC.

This chain links TRBV29-1 with TRBJ1-1; TRBD1 is a possible D gene (5 bases). This CDR3 has 14 amino acids. CDR1 is SQVTM, CDR2 ANQGSEA, per germline. V was trimmed by 3 bases and J by 1 base, leaving 12 bases between them. The CDR3 DNA reads as TGCAGCGTTGATTTGGGGCGCACGAACACTGAAGCTTTCTTT. Translated: CSVDLGRTNTEAFF.

V and J are TRBV9 and TRBJ1-2; D is ambiguous. V lost 4 bases to trimming and J lost 4 bases, with 14 bases between them. Germline V lookup: CDR1 SGDLS, CDR2 YYNGEE. This CDR3 is 14 amino acids long. The CDR3 DNA reads as TGTGCCAGCAGCCTCACCGGGTCCTCCTATGGCTACACCTTC. Residues: CASSLTGSSYGYTF.

CDR3: CASSSMGLAGYTGELFF. The CDR3 DNA reads as TGTGCCAGCAGCTCCATGGGACTAGCGGGTTACACCGGGGAGCTGTTTTTT. The chain is built from TRBV5-4 and TRBJ2-2, with TRBD2 matching over 12 bases. The CDR3 is 17 amino acids. The junction had 6 bases not matched to a gene; V was cut back by 3 bases and J by 3 bases. Germline V lookup: CDR1 SGHNT, CDR2 YYREEE (reference sequence).

The genes are TRBV5-1 and TRBJ2-1; D gene unclear. Germline CDR1 SGHRS, CDR2 YFSETQ. The CDR3 extends over 12 amino acids. Trimming stripped 8 bases from V and 0 bases from J, with 6 bases between. CDR3 in DNA: TGCGCCAGTTCTCTCTCCTACAATGAGCAGTTCTTC. Its translation: CASSLSYNEQFF.

The rearrangement links TRBV10-3 to TRBJ2-1; tentative D call: TRBD1 (6 bases). Trimming stripped 4 bases from V and 6 bases from J, with 7 bases between. Germline-derived CDR1 and CDR2 are ENHRY and SYGVKD. The CDR3 runs to 12 residues. The CDR3 loop is CAISAQGNEQFF. CDR3 DNA: TGTGCCATCAGTGCACAGGGCAATGAGCAGTTCTTC.

This rearrangement joins TRBV27 to TRBJ2-1; 11 bases fit TRBD2. Per the germline V gene, CDR1 is MNHEY and CDR2 is SMNVEV (reference sequence). Losses at the gene ends were 2 bases for V and 8 bases for J; bases not matched to a gene: 5. The CDR3 contains 15 residues. The CDR3 sequence: CASSLTSGSVDEQFF. The CDR3 DNA follows: TGTGCCAGCAGTTTAACTAGCGGGAGTGTAGATGAGCAGTTCTTC.

This clone was detected only a few times. V is TRBV11-2 and J is TRBJ2-7, with 9 positions matching TRBD1. CDR1 is SGHAT and CDR2 is FQNNGV in the germline V gene. Germline trimming cut 3 bases from V and 3 bases from J; bases unmatched to any gene: 6. The CDR3 is 15 residues long. The CDR3, as DNA: TGTGCCAGCAGCTTCTTCGGACAGGGGATCTACGAGCAGTACTTC. This encodes CASSFFGQGIYEQYF.